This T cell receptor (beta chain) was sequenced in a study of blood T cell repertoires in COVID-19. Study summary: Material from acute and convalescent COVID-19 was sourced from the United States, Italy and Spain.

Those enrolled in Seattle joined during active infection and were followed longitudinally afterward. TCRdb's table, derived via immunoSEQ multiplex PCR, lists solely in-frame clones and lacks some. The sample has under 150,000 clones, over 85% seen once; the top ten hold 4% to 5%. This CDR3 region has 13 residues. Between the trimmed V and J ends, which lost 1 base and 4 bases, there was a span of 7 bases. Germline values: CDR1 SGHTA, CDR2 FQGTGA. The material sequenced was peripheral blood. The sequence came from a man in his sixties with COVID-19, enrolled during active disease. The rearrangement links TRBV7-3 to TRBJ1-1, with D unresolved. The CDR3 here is CASSLNSLTEAFF. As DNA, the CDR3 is TGTGCCAGCAGCTTAAACAGTCTCACTGAAGCTTTCTTT.